This note documents a single T cell receptor beta chain sequence. Each CDR3 protein gets one entry after TCRdb re-called the RACE reads with MiXCR. The sample lists 180,000 or so distinct CDR3 sequences; 14% were seen once. This entry is derived from a study of human T cells and chemical hapten exposure. The time point: patch test 1, 2 weeks after DPC sensitization. As to treatment: therapeutic diphenylcyclopropenone sensitization with weekly scalp DPC. The CDR3 has 13 amino acids. Trimming removed 2 bases from V and 3 bases from J, with 8 bases in between. The germline CDR1 and CDR2 sequences are SGHNT and YYREEE (reference sequence).

The clonotype comes from a woman in her 30s with alopecia areata. Some clones in this sample may be carry-over from other donors' samples. The chain is built from TRBV5-4 and TRBJ1-2; no clear D gene. Sequenced here: whole blood, sampled in connection with sensitization to the hapten diphenylcyclopropenone (DPC). Here the CDR3 DNA reads TGTGCCAGCAGCTTAAAGGTAGACTATGGCTACACCTTC. Amino acid sequence: CASSLKVDYGYTF.